This T cell receptor (beta chain) was recorded in a study of OX40 agonist ivuxolimab in advanced cancers. Study findings and constraints: Dose levels from 0.1 to 3.0 mg/kg saw CD4+ and CD8+ blood T cells expand clonally by week 6.

Points on this clone: Its antigen remains unidentified.

Sequenced by immunoSEQ multiplex PCR; TCRdb stores in-frame clones only, minus some. The data show roughly 26,000 clones, just under 80% seen once. This CDR3 spans 12 amino acids. Germline assignment: CDR1 MNHEY and CDR2 SMNVEV (reference sequence). The V gene lost 5 bases and the J gene lost 4 bases, with 9 bases spanning the gap. The chain joins TRBV27 to TRBJ2-7; D might be TRBD2 (5 bases). The sequence was collected from an adult with an advanced solid tumor such as melanoma, head and neck, liver or kidney cancer. Sequencing was performed on CD4+ or CD8+ T cells sorted from blood, taken in a trial of the OX40 agonist ivuxolimab. CDR3 amino acids: CASSPEGYEQYF. The DNA for the CDR3 is TGTGCCAGCAGTCCAGAGGGTTACGAGCAGTACTTC.